The sequence of this T cell receptor beta chain was determined in a study of blood T cell repertoires in COVID-19. Study context: The samples span acute and convalescent COVID-19 from the United States, Italy and Spain. T cells, B-cell-depleted T cells, or PBMCs supplied cDNA or gDNA.

In the original processing: Estimated nucleated cell counts came from reference gene primer amplification. Sequenced by immunoSEQ multiplex PCR; TCRdb stores in-frame clones only, minus some. V and J calls and clone size are given by that table; D and trimming were obtained from the DNA. The data show 130,000 or so clones, with around 84% seen just once and around 8.5% held by the top ten. What was sequenced was peripheral blood. The clonotype originates from a woman aged 55-70 years with acute or convalescent COVID-19.

The CDR3 nucleotides read TGCGCCAGCGGAGGAGAAGGAACCGGGGAGCTGTTTTTT. Residues: CASGGEGTGELFF. This chain joins TRBV5-1 and TRBJ2-2; TRBD2 might be the D (5 bases). The CDR3 contains 13 residues. Germline values: CDR1 SGHRS, CDR2 YFSETQ. Trimming left V 7 bases short and J 5 bases short, with 12 bases between.